This paragraph reports one T cell receptor (beta chain). What it recognizes is unknown. This sample stems from a study of cytomegalovirus exposure and HLA in healthy donors. General study points: Common viral pathogens seemed, in a later analysis, to connect with several of the most significant clusters. A later analysis showed that HLA-associated TCR beta chains had undergone more clonal expansion than equally common others.

In the PCR, 60 Vbeta and 13 Jbeta primers were used. The data were produced by immunoSEQ multiplex PCR, yet TCRdb's version contains in-frame clones alone and is incomplete. The data contain about 190,000 clones, roughly 80% of them singletons. The TCR sequence derives from a man in his forties or fifties in good health and CMV-seropositive. Sequencing was performed on PBMCs.

CDR3 residues: CAFRTSGLSYNEQFF. In nucleotides, the CDR3 is TGTGCTTTCAGGACTAGCGGCTTATCCTACAATGAGCAGTTCTTC. The chain joins TRBV7-7 to TRBJ2-1, with 10 bases that match TRBD2. Germline V gene lookup returns CDR1 SSHAT and CDR2 FNYEAQ (reference sequence). The CDR3 has 15 amino acids. The entire variable domain, with the rest obtained from reference TRBV7-7 and TRBJ2-1, is as follows: GAGVSQSPRYKVTKRGQDVTLRCDPISSHATLYWYQQALGQGPEFLTYFNYEAQPDKSGLPSDRFSAERPEGSISTLTIQRTEQRDSAMYRCAFRTSGLSYNEQFFGPGTRLTVL.